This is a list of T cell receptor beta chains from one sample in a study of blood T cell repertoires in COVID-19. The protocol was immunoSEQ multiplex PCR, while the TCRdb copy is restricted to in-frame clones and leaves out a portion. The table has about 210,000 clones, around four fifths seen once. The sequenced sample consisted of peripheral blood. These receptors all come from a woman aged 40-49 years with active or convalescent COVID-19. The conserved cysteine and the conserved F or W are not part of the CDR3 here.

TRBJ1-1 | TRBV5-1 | ASSLRTVNTEAF
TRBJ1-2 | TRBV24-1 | ATSDASGQGAIYGYT
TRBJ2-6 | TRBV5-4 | ASSFWEAGANVLT
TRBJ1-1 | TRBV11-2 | ASSFQGGTEAF
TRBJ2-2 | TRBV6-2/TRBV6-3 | ASNPTTRTGELF
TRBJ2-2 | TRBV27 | ASRAALTGELF
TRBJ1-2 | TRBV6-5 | ASSYSITNRGDGYT
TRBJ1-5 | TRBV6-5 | ASTGTELYNQPQH
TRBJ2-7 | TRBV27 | ASSRTGWGEQY
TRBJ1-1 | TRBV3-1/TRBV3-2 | ASSQPAGEAF
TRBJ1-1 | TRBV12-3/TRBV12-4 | ASQLTGNTEAF
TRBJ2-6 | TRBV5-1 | ASSAGYISGANVLT
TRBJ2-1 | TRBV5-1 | ASSSGTSGASEQF
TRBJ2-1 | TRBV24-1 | ATSGTSTMSYNEQF
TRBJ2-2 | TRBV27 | ASSPTSGANTGELF
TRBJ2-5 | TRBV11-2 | ASSLDTLRDYQETQY
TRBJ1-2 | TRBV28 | ASRPGTGGRGYT
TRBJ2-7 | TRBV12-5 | ASGPPGVGFTYEQY
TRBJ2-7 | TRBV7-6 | ASSPVRTSGSVYEQY
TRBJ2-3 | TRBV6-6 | ASGSRTGRITDTQY
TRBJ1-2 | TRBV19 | ASTDMVDYGYT
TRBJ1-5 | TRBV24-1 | ATSDGQGASNQPQH
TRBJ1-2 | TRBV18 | ASSQGSDGYT
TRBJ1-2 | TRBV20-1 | SAWAGNGYT
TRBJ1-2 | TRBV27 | ASSFPLRQGRTLGYT
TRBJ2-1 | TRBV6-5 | ASFSDLAGGEQF
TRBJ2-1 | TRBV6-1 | ASSEKRGGREQF
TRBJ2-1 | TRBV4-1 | ASSQELAGGPGSYNEQF
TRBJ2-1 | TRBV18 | ASSPPGTSEYNEQF
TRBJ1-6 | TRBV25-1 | ASSDGTGMGNSPLH
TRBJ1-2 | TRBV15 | ATSRELAGENYGYT
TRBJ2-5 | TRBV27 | ASSLDAGGLETQY
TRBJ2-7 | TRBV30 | AWRLGQGPYEQY
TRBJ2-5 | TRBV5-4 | ASSSRQGNLQETQY
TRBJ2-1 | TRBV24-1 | ATSDLRTSGRGGAYNEQF
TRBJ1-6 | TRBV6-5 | ASSSRDMVYSPLH
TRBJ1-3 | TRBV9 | ASSVGTQGLDTIY
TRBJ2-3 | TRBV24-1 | ATSDLPGPGGDTQY
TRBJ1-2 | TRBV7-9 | ASSPPDRGGGYT
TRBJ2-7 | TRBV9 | ASSGDRSSYEQY
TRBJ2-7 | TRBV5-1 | ASSSYEGSEQY
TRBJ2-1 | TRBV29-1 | SPRGGAAGANYNEQF
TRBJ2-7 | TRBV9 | ASSVDRGYEQY
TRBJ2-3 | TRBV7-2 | ASSPSSGGRADTQY
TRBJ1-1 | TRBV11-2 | ASSLNTEAF
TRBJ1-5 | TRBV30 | AWRRTEYQPQH
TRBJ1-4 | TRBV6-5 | ASSYSGRRDEKLF
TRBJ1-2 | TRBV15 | ATSRDQGNYGYT
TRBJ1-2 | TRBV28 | ASSLVGNRITRRSGYT
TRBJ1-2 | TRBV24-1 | ATSDGTGGYGTYGYT
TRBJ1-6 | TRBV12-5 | ASGWGQGNSPLH
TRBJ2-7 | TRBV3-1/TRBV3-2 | ASGRGGTYEQY
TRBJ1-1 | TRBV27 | ASRRLMNTEAF